This T cell receptor (beta chain) was identified during a study of blood T cell repertoires in COVID-19. The wider study: Material from acute and convalescent COVID-19 was sourced from the United States, Italy and Spain. In each case, the material was cDNA or gDNA derived from T cells, B-cell-depleted T cells, or PBMCs.

Trimming pared 0 bases from V and 7 bases from J, leaving 7 bases between. CDR3 length: 12 amino acids. Germline CDR1 is SGHRS and CDR2 is YFSETQ. In the authors' methods: Estimation of nucleated cell counts relied on the amplification of reference gene primers. Here immunoSEQ multiplex PCR was the method, and the copy in TCRdb shows in-frame clones only, minus some. V, J and clone size derive from that table, while D and trimming were established from the DNA sequence. The sample lists about 210,000 clones, 70% to 90% occurring once. The V gene is TRBV5-1, the J gene TRBJ1-2; D is ambiguous. This TCR derives from a woman between 35 and 50 years old with acute or convalescent COVID-19. Sequencing used peripheral blood. CDR3 nucleotides: TGCGCCAGCAGCTTGGACCAGATTGGCTACACCTTC. Translated: CASSLDQIGYTF.